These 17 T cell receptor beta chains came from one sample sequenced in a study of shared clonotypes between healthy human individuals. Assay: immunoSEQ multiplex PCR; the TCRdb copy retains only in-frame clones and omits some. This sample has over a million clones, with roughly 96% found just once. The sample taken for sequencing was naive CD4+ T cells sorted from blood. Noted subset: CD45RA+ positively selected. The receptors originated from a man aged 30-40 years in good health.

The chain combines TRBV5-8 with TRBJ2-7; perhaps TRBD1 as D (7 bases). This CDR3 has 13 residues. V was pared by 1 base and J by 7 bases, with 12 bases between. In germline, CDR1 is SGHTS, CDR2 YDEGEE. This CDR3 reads CASSLYRGGEQYF. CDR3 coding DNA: TGTGCCAGCAGCTTGTACAGGGGAGGAGAGCAGTACTTC.

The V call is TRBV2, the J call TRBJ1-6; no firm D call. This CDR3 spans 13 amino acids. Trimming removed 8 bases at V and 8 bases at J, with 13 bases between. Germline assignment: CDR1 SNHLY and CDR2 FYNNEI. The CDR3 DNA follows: TGTGCCAGCCTCGTGGACGCGGATTCACCCCTCCACTTT. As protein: CASLVDADSPLHF.

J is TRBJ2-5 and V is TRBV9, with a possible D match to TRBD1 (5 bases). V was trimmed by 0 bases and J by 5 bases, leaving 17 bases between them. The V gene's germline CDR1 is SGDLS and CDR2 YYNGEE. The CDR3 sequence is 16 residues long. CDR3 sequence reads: CASSVGVGQGYETQYF. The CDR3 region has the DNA TGTGCCAGCAGCGTAGGGGTGGGTCAGGGCTATGAGACCCAGTACTTC.

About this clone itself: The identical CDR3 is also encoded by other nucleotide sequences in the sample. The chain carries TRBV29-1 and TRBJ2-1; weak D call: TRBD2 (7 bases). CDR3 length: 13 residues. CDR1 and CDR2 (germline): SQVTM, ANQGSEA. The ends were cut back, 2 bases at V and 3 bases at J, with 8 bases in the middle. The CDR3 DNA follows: TGCAGCGTTGAAAGGGGGGGCTACAATGAGCAGTTCTTC. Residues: CSVERGGYNEQFF.

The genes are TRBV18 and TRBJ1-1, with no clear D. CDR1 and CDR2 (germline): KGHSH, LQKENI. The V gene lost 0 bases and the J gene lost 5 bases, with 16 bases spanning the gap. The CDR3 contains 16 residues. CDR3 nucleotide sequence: TGTGCCAGCTCACCACCAGGGTCTGTTCGGCATACTGAAGCTTTCTTT. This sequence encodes CASSPPGSVRHTEAFF. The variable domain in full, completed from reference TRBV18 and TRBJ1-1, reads NAGVMQNPRHLVRRRGQEARLRCSPMKGHSHVYWYRQLPEEGLKFMVYLQKENIIDESGMPKERFSAEFPKEGPSILRIQQVVRGDSAAYFCASSPPGSVRHTEAFFGQGTRLTVV.

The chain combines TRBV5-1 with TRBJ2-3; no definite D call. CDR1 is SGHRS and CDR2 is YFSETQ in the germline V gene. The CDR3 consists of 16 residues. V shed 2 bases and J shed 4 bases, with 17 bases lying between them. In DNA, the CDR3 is TGCGCCAGCAGCTTTTTGGGCGGTTGGACCTCAGATACGCAGTATTTT. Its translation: CASSFLGGWTSDTQYF.

The CDR3 bases are TGTGCCAGCAGCTTGGCCCTCGGACAGTTCCATGAGCAGTTCTTC. Translated, it gives CASSLALGQFHEQFF. This rearrangement joins TRBV5-4 to TRBJ2-1, with D maybe TRBD1 (6 bases). Trimming shortened V by 0 bases and J by 8 bases, and 15 bases separated the two germline ends. This CDR3 has 15 amino acids. Germline V lookup: CDR1 SGHNT, CDR2 YYREEE (reference sequence).

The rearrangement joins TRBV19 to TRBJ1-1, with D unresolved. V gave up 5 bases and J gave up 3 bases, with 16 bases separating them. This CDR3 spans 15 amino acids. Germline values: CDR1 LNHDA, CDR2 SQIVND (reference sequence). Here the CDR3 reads CASSPTTGLHTEAFF. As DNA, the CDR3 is TGTGCCAGTAGTCCCACAACGGGCCTGCACACTGAAGCTTTCTTT.

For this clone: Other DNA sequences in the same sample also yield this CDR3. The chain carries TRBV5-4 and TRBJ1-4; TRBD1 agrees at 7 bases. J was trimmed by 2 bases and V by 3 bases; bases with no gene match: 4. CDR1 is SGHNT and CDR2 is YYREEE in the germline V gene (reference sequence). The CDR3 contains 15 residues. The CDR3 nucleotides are TGTGCCAGCAGCTCCGGGACAGCCACTAATGAAAAACTGTTTTTT. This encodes CASSSGTATNEKLFF.

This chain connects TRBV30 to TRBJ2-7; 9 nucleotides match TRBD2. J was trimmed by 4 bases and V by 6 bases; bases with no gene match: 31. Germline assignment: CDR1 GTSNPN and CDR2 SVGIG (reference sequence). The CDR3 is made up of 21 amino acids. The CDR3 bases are TGTGCCTGTCACCCCGGCGGCAGAAAGGTTTGGGCGGGAGGGCTAGATTACGAGCAGTACTTC. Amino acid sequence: CACHPGGRKVWAGGLDYEQYF.

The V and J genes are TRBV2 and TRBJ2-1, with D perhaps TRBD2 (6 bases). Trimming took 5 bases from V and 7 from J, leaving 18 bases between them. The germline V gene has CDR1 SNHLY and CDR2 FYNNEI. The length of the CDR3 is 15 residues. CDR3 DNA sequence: TGTGCCAGCAGTTCCCCTTTAGGCGGGACGAATGAGCAGTTCTTC. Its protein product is CASSSPLGGTNEQFF.

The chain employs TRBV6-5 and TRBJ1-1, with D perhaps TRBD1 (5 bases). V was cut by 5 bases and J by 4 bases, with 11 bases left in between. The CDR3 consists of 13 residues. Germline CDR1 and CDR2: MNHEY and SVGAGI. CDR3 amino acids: CASSDRQSTEAFF. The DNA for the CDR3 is TGTGCCAGCAGTGATCGACAGAGCACTGAAGCTTTCTTT.

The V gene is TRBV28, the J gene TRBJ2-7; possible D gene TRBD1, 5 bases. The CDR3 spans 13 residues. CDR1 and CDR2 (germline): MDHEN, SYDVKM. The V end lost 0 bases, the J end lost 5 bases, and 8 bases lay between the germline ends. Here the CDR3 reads CASSLWQGNEQYF. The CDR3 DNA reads TGTGCCAGCAGTTTATGGCAGGGCAACGAGCAGTACTTC.

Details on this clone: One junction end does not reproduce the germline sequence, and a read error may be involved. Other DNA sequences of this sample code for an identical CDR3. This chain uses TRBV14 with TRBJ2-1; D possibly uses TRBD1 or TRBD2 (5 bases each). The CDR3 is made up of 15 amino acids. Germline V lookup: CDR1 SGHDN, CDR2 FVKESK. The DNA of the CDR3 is TGTGCCAGCAGCCGCCGGGACCCCTCATACAATGAGCAATTCTTC. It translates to CASSRRDPSYNEQFF.

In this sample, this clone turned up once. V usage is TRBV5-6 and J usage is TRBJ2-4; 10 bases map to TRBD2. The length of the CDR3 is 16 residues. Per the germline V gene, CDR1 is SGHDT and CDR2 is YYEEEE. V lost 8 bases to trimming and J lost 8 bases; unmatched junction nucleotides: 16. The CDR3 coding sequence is TGTGCCAGGAGACGGACTAGCGGACGGGAGTGGGACATTCAGTACTTC. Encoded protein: CARRRTSGREWDIQYF.

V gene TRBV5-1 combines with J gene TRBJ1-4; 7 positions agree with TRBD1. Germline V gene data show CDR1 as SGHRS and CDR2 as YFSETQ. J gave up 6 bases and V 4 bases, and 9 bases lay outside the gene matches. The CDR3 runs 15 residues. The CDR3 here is CASSAQGGRDEKLFF. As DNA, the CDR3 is TGCGCCAGCAGCGCGCAGGGGGGAAGGGATGAAAAACTGTTTTTT.

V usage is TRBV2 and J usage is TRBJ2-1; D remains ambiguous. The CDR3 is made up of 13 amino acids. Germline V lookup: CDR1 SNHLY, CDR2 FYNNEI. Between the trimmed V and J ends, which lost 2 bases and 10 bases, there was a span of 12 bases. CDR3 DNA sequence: TGTGCCAGCAGTGAACGGTATACGAAGGAGCAGTTCTTC. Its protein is CASSERYTKEQFF.